This T cell receptor beta chain was identified during a study of chemoradiotherapy in HPV16-positive cancers. Losses at the gene ends were 5 bases for V and 4 bases for J; bases not matched to a gene: 7. Germline V gene lookup returns CDR1 SEHNR and CDR2 FQNEAQ (reference sequence). The CDR3 runs to 14 residues. Measured with immunoSEQ multiplex PCR; TCRdb has only the in-frame clones, and not every one. The sample lists around 6,300 clones, 80% to 95% seen once, with 1.7% in the top ten. This clone was counted a single time. This receptor was obtained from a human donor with HPV-associated anogenital cancer. The J gene is TRBJ1-2, the V gene TRBV7-9; 7 bases are shared with TRBD1. Material: blood, obtained from a patient who underwent chemoradiotherapy. The CDR3 reads CASSPTGNAYGYTF. The CDR3, as DNA: TGTGCCAGCAGCCCGACAGGGAACGCCTATGGCTACACCTTC.